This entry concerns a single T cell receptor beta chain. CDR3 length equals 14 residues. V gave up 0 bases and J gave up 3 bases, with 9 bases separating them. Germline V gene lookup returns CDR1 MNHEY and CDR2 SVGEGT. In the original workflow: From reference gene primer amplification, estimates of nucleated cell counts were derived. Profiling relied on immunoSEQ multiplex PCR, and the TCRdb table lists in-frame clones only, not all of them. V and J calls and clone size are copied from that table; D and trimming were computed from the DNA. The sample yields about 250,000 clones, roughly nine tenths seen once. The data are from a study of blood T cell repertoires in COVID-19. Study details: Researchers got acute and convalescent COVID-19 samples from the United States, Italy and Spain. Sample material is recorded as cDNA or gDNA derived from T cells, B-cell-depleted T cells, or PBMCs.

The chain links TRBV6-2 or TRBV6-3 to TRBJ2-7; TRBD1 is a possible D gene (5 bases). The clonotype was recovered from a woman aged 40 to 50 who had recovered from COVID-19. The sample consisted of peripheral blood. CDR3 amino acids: CASSYSQGSYEQYF. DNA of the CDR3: TGTGCCAGCAGTTACTCCCAGGGAAGCTACGAGCAGTACTTC.